The clone carrying this T cell receptor beta chain was seen ten or more times. The CDR3 has 15 amino acids. Per germline, CDR1 SGHDT and CDR2 YYEEEE. V lost 0 bases to trimming and J lost 6 bases, with 15 bases between them. Profiling of TCR beta VDJ combinations and CDR3 sequences used genomic DNA as template. TCRdb processed the reads anew with MiXCR; each CDR3 protein has one entry. The sample lists around 170,000 distinct CDR3 sequences; just under 50% were seen once. The sequenced patients had an expansion of CD8+CD57+ cells seen by flow cytometry. This sample is drawn from a study of CD8+CD57+ T cells in acquired aplastic anemia.

The TCR originated in a human donor with aplastic anemia. Sequencing was carried out using sorted CD4+, CD8+, or CD8+CD57+ T cells (not recorded which) from PBMCs. The rearrangement links TRBV5-6 to TRBJ1-2; weak D call: TRBD1 (5 bases). CDR3 nucleotide sequence: TGTGCCAGCAGCTTGGGGGCGGGCAGGGATGATGGCTACACCTTC. Its translation is CASSLGAGRDDGYTF.